Below, 8 T cell receptor beta chains from the same sample are listed, as sequenced in a study of shared clonotypes between healthy human individuals (dated by TCRdb to about 2020). For the CD8 naive samples, CD45RO-negative cells were positively selected for CCR7, yielding a CD45RA+CCR7+ population from which TemRA cells were excluded. The protocol used for the library was the immunoSEQ multiplex PCR assay. Drawn from immuneACCESS, this table holds only the in-frame rearrangements with V and J called that TCRdb kept. Clones are partly lost; checked studies trace under half to an unresolved V gene and leave the rest unexplained. The sample data list 1.5 million to 2.5 million clones, and about 94% of these were observed just once. The leading ten clones occupy more than 0.95% of the sample. Specimen: naive CD8+ T cells sorted from blood. According to the study, the label for this sample's cell subset or site signals: CD45RA+CCR7+. The receptor source for this set is a man between 18 and 35 years old in good health.

The rearrangement joins TRBV4-1 to TRBJ2-5; D is perhaps TRBD1 (5 bases). V lost 0 bases and J lost 4, with 12 bases in between. Germline V CDR1 and CDR2: MGHRA, YSYEKL. The CDR3 has 15 amino acids. The CDR3 loop is CASSQDRQQGETQYF. CDR3 nucleotide sequence: TGCGCCAGCAGCCAAGATAGGCAGCAGGGAGAGACCCAGTACTTC.

On this clone itself: Other nucleotide sequences from this sample produce the same CDR3. The gene calls are TRBV5-6 and TRBJ2-1; D is unresolved. V was clipped by 4 bases and J by 5 bases, with 4 bases between them. Germline V gene sequence: CDR1 SGHDT, CDR2 YYEEEE. This CDR3 region has 11 residues. CDR3 coding DNA: TGTGCCAGCAGCCTGCACAATGAGCAGTTCTTC. Translating it yields CASSLHNEQFF.

This chain connects TRBV13 to TRBJ2-1; perhaps TRBD2 as D (5 bases). V was pared by 0 bases and J by 12 bases, with 9 bases between. The CDR3 spans 12 residues. Germline V lookup: CDR1 PRHDT, CDR2 FYEKMQ (reference sequence). For the CDR3, the DNA is TGTGCCAGCAGCTTAGGAGAGGGCCCGCAGTTCTTC. Its protein product is CASSLGEGPQFF.

The chain is built from TRBV19 and TRBJ1-1; maybe TRBD1 (5 bases). Germline V gene lookup returns CDR1 LNHDA and CDR2 SQIVND (reference sequence). The CDR3 spans 11 residues. V dropped 6 bases and J dropped 8 bases, with 10 bases sitting between them. The CDR3 bases are TGTGCCAGTAGCAAATGGGGGGAAGCTTTCTTT. Translation: CASSKWGEAFF.

This clone came up a few times. The V and J genes are TRBV15 and TRBJ2-7; D possibly corresponds to TRBD1 (5 bases). Germline V gene lookup returns CDR1 LNHNV and CDR2 YYDKDF (reference sequence). V lost 4 bases to trimming and J lost 6 bases, with 7 bases between them. CDR3 length: 11 residues. Written as DNA, the CDR3 is TGTGCCACCAGCATGGGGCTCGAGCAGTACTTC. Its protein product is CATSMGLEQYF.

The chain links TRBV25-1 to TRBJ1-1, with D uncertain. The CDR3 is made up of 10 amino acids. Germline lookup yields CDR1 MGHDK and CDR2 SYGVNS. V was pared by 8 bases and J by 4 bases, with 5 bases between. The chain's CDR3 is CASGSTEAFF. The CDR3 DNA reads as TGTGCCAGCGGATCCACTGAAGCTTTCTTT. The whole variable domain, remainder taken from reference TRBV25-1 and TRBJ1-1, is EADIYQTPRYLVIGTGKKITLECSQTMGHDKMYWYQQDPGMELHLIHYSYGVNSTEKGDLSSESTVSRIRTEHFPLTLESARPSHTSQYLCASGSTEAFFGQGTRLTVV.

The chain couples TRBV11-2 to TRBJ2-7, with D perhaps assigned TRBD1 or TRBD2 (6 bases each). Germline lookup yields CDR1 SGHAT and CDR2 FQNNGV. V was cut by 4 bases and J by 1 base, with 14 bases left in between. The CDR3 is 15 residues long. This CDR3 reads CASSWGAGPSYEQYF. CDR3 coding DNA: TGTGCCAGCAGCTGGGGGGCAGGTCCATCCTACGAGCAGTACTTC.

V is TRBV12-5 and J is TRBJ2-3; a weak D match, TRBD1 (6 bases). The CDR3 extends over 14 amino acids. Looked up from germline, CDR1 is LGHNT and CDR2 is FRNRAP. The V end was cut by 1 base, the J end by 7 bases, with 12 bases between. DNA for the CDR3: TGTGCTAGTGGTTTGGGGCAGGGGAATCATACGCAGTATTTT. This gives the protein CASGLGQGNHTQYF.